Listed below are T cell receptor beta chains from one sample, sequenced in a study of graft-versus-host responses after intestinal transplantation. Repertoires were generated with immunoSEQ multiplex PCR, while TCRdb's copy carries only in-frame clones and drops some. Among some 19,000 clones listed, about a third were seen once. This material consisted of alloreactive CD4+ T cells from a mixed lymphocyte reaction culture, taken before transplantation. The source of these receptors is a human patient who was an organ donor for intestinal transplantation. Each CDR3 is given with its conserved first and last residue. The D gene is left open where the match is weak. Some rows have no size entry. The others give once, few or many, or a class for an expanded clone.

D gene	V gene	clone size	J gene	CDR3 protein	CDR3 DNA
TRBD1	TRBV11-3	once	TRBJ2-7	CASSPTTGPVEQYF	TGTGCCAGCAGCCCCACGACAGGGCCCGTCGAGCAGTACTTC
TRBD2	TRBV6-6	medium-sized	TRBJ2-7	CASSSIREGRDEQYF	TGTGCCAGCAGCTCGATCCGGGAGGGACGGGACGAGCAGTACTTC
TRBD1	TRBV18	NA	TRBJ2-7	CASSPIQQGADEQYF	TGTGCCAGCTCACCAATCCAACAGGGGGCTGACGAGCAGTACTTC
NA	TRBV2	once	TRBJ2-1	CASSDNPGENEQFF	TGTGCCAGCAGTGATAATCCGGGAGAAAATGAGCAGTTCTTC
NA	TRBV11-2	NA	TRBJ1-1	CASSFGTGAPNTEAFF	TGTGCCAGCAGCTTTGGGACCGGGGCACCGAACACTGAAGCTTTCTTT
TRBD1	TRBV5-4	once	TRBJ1-1	CASSPSPGQGPYKAFF	TGTGCCAGCAGCCCATCACCGGGACAGGGGCCTTATAAAGCTTTCTTT
TRBD1	TRBV5-1	NA	TRBJ2-5	CASSLGTGGETQYF	TGCGCCAGCAGCTTGGGAACAGGGGGGGAGACCCAGTACTTC
TRBD2	TRBV5-1	NA	TRBJ2-1	CASSLGGTSLTYNEQFF	TGCGCCAGCAGCTTGGGGGGGACTAGCCTCACCTACAATGAGCAGTTCTTC
TRBD1	TRBV10-3	medium-sized	TRBJ2-7	CAISRQGGEQYF	TGTGCCATCAGCCGACAGGGGGGCGAGCAGTACTTC
NA	TRBV6-1	NA	TRBJ2-5	CASSRTATYQETQYF	TGTGCCAGCAGTCGGACTGCTACTTACCAAGAGACCCAGTACTTC
NA	TRBV29-1	few	TRBJ2-1	CSVPLTNSYNEQFF	TGCAGCGTCCCACTGACTAACTCCTACAATGAGCAGTTCTTC
NA	TRBV5-1	medium-sized	TRBJ2-7	CASSLGPSLYEQYF	TGCGCCAGCAGCTTAGGGCCGTCCCTCTACGAGCAGTACTTC
NA	TRBV7-9	NA	TRBJ2-2	CARLDDSGELFF	TGTGCCAGACTAGACGACTCCGGGGAGCTGTTTTTT
NA	TRBV6-5	once	TRBJ2-1	CASSGRVYNERFF	TGTGCCAGCAGTGGCAGGGTTTACAATGAGCGGTTCTTC
TRBD1	TRBV5-1	NA	TRBJ1-4	CASSLAGTRGTEKLFF	TGCGCCAGCAGCTTGGCGGGTACCAGGGGGACTGAAAAACTGTTTTTT
NA	TRBV19	NA	TRBJ2-2	CASSIRSGRNTGELFF	TGTGCCAGTAGTATACGGTCCGGGAGGAACACCGGGGAGCTGTTTTTT
NA	TRBV7-1	NA	TRBJ2-7	CASSLAGKAYEQYF	TGTGCCAGCAGCTTAGCTGGCAAAGCCTACGAGCAGTACTTC
NA	TRBV19	few	TRBJ1-1	CASSRQALNTEAFF	TGTGCCAGTAGTAGACAGGCACTGAACACTGAAGCTTTCTTT
NA	TRBV27	medium-sized	TRBJ2-7	CASSLWAFYHEQYF	TGTGCCAGCAGTTTATGGGCTTTCTACCACGAGCAGTACTTC
NA	TRBV7-9	NA	TRBJ2-7	CASSLRQGGEQYF	TGTGCCAGCAGCTTACGACAGGGAGGAGAGCAGTACTTC
NA	TRBV4-1	NA	TRBJ2-3	CASSQGDRRSTDTQYF	TGCGCCAGCAGCCAAGGAGACCGGCGAAGCACAGATACGCAGTATTTT
TRBD2	TRBV9	NA	TRBJ2-1	CASSPDLASGNPEQFF	TGTGCCAGCAGTCCAGATCTGGCTAGCGGGAACCCTGAGCAGTTCTTC
NA	TRBV6-5	NA	TRBJ2-7	CASSYIAGTYEQYF	TGTGCCAGCAGTTACATAGCAGGGACCTACGAGCAGTACTTC
TRBD2	TRBV28	NA	TRBJ2-2	CASSSSGAFWGLAGADGTGELFF	TGTGCCAGCAGTTCTTCCGGGGCCTTCTGGGGACTAGCGGGAGCGGACGGCACCGGGGAGCTGTTTTTT
NA	TRBV5-5	NA	TRBJ1-3	CASSLSLGNYYTIYF	TGTGCCAGCAGCTTGAGTCTGGGGAACTACTACACCATATATTTT
TRBD1	TRBV5-1	medium-sized	TRBJ2-2	CASSTGTGGTGELFF	TGCGCCAGCAGTACCGGGACAGGGGGCACCGGGGAGCTGTTTTTT
NA	TRBV7-3	NA	TRBJ1-1	CASRRDGLGTEAFF	TGTGCCAGCAGGCGGGACGGCTTAGGCACTGAAGCTTTCTTT
TRBD2	TRBV5-1	medium-sized	TRBJ2-1	CASSALVAGGYNEQFF	TGCGCCAGCAGCGCCTTGGTAGCGGGAGGTTACAATGAGCAGTTCTTC
NA	TRBV25-1	NA	TRBJ2-3	CASSEYTGTDTQYF	TGTGCCAGCAGTGAATATACAGGCACAGATACGCAGTATTTT
NA	TRBV7-2	few	TRBJ2-7	CASSLIVGKGYEQYF	TGCGCCAGCAGCCTCATAGTAGGGAAAGGGTACGAGCAGTACTTC
NA	TRBV6-5	NA	TRBJ2-6	CASSYSAFPGANVLTF	TGTGCCAGCAGTTACTCGGCGTTTCCCGGGGCCAACGTCCTGACTTTC